These 2 T cell receptor beta chains were sequenced from one sample in a study of beta chain features in type 1 diabetes. Regarding the study as a whole: Patients with Type 1 diabetes showed moderately but significantly shorter TCRB CDR3s in all four CD4+ subsets.

Of the isolated RNA, all was reverse transcribed, and so the sequenced material was expressed TCRB transcripts. Assay used: immunoSEQ multiplex PCR; TCRdb lists only in-frame clones, some missing. The sample lists 240,000 or so clones, around 20% occurring once. Their antigen targets remain unknown. Sequenced input: naive CD4+ T cells from blood. The origin of the receptors is a woman aged 40-49 years with type 1 diabetes.

The V gene is TRBV28, the J gene TRBJ1-6; the match to TRBD1 covers 9 bases. The germline V gene has CDR1 MDHEN and CDR2 SYDVKM. The J segment lost 6 bases and the V segment lost 3 bases, leaving 6 bases of the junction unmatched. The CDR3 runs to 16 residues. The CDR3 protein is CASSLKRGQGNSPLHF. For the CDR3, the DNA is TGTGCCAGCAGTTTGAAAAGGGGACAGGGTAATTCACCCCTCCACTTT. The whole variable domain, filled in from reference TRBV28 and TRBJ1-6, reads DVKVTQSSRYLVKRTGEKVFLECVQDMDHENMFWYRQDPGLGLRLIYFSYDVKMKEKGDIPEGYSVSREKKERFSLILESASTNQTSMYLCASSLKRGQGNSPLHFGNGTRLTVT.

This clone turned up a few times. This chain links TRBV28 with TRBJ2-7; 7 bases map to TRBD1. This CDR3 is built from 13 residues. The germline gives CDR1 MDHEN, CDR2 SYDVKM. The V gene end was trimmed by 7 bases and the J gene end by 2 bases; junction bases not matched to a gene: 5. CDR3 nucleotides: TGTGCCAGCACCCGGGACAGTCCCTACGAGCAGTACTTC. Its translation: CASTRDSPYEQYF.